The T cell receptor (beta chain) described here comes from a study of response to subunit inactivated influenza vaccine. Trimming left V 1 base short and J 3 bases short, with 13 bases between. There are 17 residues in the CDR3. From germline, CDR1 is MNHEY and CDR2 SVGEGT. TCRdb reprocessed the RT-PCR reads with MiXCR, giving one entry per CDR3 protein. The data hold more than 600,000 distinct CDR3 sequences, with about a fifth observed a single time. The clonotype originates from a man aged 45 to 65 who received an inactivated influenza vaccine. V is TRBV6-2 or TRBV6-3 and J is TRBJ2-6; weak D call: TRBD2 (6 bases). The sample consisted of PBMCs from blood, taken 4 to 6 days after vaccination. CDR3 in amino acids: CASSYLGGMYGANVLTF. Written as DNA, the CDR3 is TGTGCCAGCAGTTACTTGGGGGGAATGTATGGGGCCAACGTCCTGACTTTC.